Listed below are T cell receptor beta chains from one sample, sequenced in a study of blood T cells in healthy people across ages. TCRdb fed the 5' RACE reads into MiXCR, producing one record per CDR3 protein. This sample carries about 1 million distinct CDR3 sequences, more than 40% of them seen once, and the ten largest clones take approximately 19%. What was sequenced was blood. The receptors shown here come from a woman aged 60-70 years in good health. CDR3s include the opening cysteine and the closing phenylalanine or tryptophan. Each record gives: CDR3 length, J gene, V gene, clone size, D gene, CDR3 protein, CDR3 DNA. A D gene is named only where the DNA matches it firmly. Size values are once, few and many counts, or a class for expanded clones, and some rows have none.

>15|TRBJ2-3|TRBV9|many|TRBD1
CASQPDRASRDTQYF
TGTGCCAGCCAACCTGACAGGGCGTCGAGGGATACGCAGTATTTT
>15|TRBJ2-7|TRBV5-1|.|.
CASSLWGDGPYEQYF
TGCGCCAGCAGCTTGTGGGGGGACGGTCCCTACGAGCAGTACTTC
>15|TRBJ2-3|TRBV5-1|many|.
CASSLVGSGTDTQYF
TGTGCCAGCAGCTTAGTAGGGAGCGGCACAGATACGCAGTATTTT
>16|TRBJ2-5|TRBV5-1|.|.
CAGSLPPDGHQETQYF
TGCGCCGGCAGCCTACCACCGGACGGTCACCAAGAGACCCAGTACTTC
>16|TRBJ2-3|TRBV10-3|.|TRBD2
CAISPGGRGSTDTQYF
TGTGCCATCAGTCCGGGAGGCAGAGGGAGCACAGATACGCAGTATTTT
>16|TRBJ2-7|TRBV7-9|.|.
CASSDRAGVSDNEQYF
TGTGCCAGCAGCGACCGGGCAGGTGTTTCTGACAATGAGCAGTACTTC
>13|TRBJ2-7|TRBV7-3|few|.
CASSPMPLREQYF
TGTGCCAGCAGCCCAATGCCCCTTAGGGAGCAGTACTTC
>15|TRBJ2-5|TRBV9|.|.
CASSVGDRRLGTQYF
TGTGCCAGCAGCGTAGGTGACAGGCGACTGGGGACCCAGTACTTC
>15|TRBJ2-3|TRBV28|.|.
CASSFRQVSTDTQYF
TGTGCCAGCAGTTTCCGTCAGGTGTCCACAGATACGCAGTATTTT
>10|TRBJ2-5|TRBV7-9|.|TRBD1
CASWTGITYF
TGTGCCAGCTGGACAGGGATCACGTACTTC
>13|TRBJ1-1|TRBV5-1|.|TRBD1
CASSETGYTEAFF
TGCGCCAGCAGCGAGACAGGGTACACTGAAGCTTTCTTT
>15|TRBJ2-3|TRBV15|few|TRBD1
CATSRGDRGQDTQYF
TGTGCCACCAGCAGAGGGGACAGGGGGCAAGATACGCAGTATTTT
>16|TRBJ2-7|TRBV3-1|few|TRBD1
CASSHRDRGAAYEQYF
TGTGCCAGCAGCCATCGCGACAGGGGGGCTGCCTACGAGCAGTACTTC
>14|TRBJ1-4|TRBV20-1|few|.
CSARGGKTNEKLFF
TGCAGTGCTAGAGGGGGAAAAACTAATGAAAAACTGTTTTTT
>13|TRBJ2-5|TRBV6-5|many|.
CASSGQGRETQYF
TGTGCCAGCAGTGGGCAGGGGAGAGAGACCCAGTACTTC
>13|TRBJ2-7|TRBV5-1|.|.
CASTFGQSYEQYF
TGCGCCAGCACCTTTGGACAGTCCTACGAGCAGTACTTC
>14|TRBJ1-2|TRBV12-3/TRBV12-4|.|.
CANTIPFADYGYTF
TGTGCCAACACCATTCCTTTTGCAGACTATGGCTACACCTTC
>15|TRBJ2-1|TRBV20-1|.|TRBD2
CSASGREGPYNEQFF
TGCAGTGCTAGTGGTCGGGAGGGCCCCTACAATGAGCAGTTCTTC
>14|TRBJ1-1|TRBV15|few|TRBD1
CATSRGQENTEAFF
TGTGCCACCAGCCGCGGACAGGAGAACACTGAAGCTTTCTTT
>14|TRBJ2-7|TRBV4-3|.|.
CASSLRNGGDEQYF
TGCGCCAGCAGCCTTCGGAACGGGGGCGACGAGCAGTACTTC
>14|TRBJ2-1|TRBV7-3|few|TRBD2
CASSFSGTYNEQFF
TGTGCCAGCAGCTTTAGCGGGACCTACAATGAGCAGTTCTTC